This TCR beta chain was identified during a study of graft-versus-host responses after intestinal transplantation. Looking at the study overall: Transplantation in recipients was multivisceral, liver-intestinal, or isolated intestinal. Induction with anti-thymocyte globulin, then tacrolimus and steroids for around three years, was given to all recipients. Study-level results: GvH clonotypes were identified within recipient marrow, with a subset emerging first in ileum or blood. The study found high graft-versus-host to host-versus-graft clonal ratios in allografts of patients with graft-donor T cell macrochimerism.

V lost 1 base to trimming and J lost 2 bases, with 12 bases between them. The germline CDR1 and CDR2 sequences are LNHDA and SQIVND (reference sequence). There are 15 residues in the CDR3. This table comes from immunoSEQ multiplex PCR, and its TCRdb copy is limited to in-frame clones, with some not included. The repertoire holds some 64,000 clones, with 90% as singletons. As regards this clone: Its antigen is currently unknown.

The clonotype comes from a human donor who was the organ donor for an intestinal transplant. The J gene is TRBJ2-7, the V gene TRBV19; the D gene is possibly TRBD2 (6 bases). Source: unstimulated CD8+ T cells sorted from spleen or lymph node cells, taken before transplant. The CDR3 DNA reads TGTGCCAGTAGTATAGGGTCGGGAGCAACCTACGAGCAGTACTTC. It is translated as CASSIGSGATYEQYF.